Included here is one TCR beta chain sequence, with context. Germline V CDR1 and CDR2: SGHAT, FQNNGV. The V end lost 4 bases, the J end lost 0 bases, and 16 bases lay between the germline ends. CDR3 size: 16 residues. This entry belongs to a study of cytomegalovirus exposure and HLA in healthy donors. PCR employed 60 Vbeta and 13 Jbeta primers. TCRdb's copy holds only in-frame clones and misses some; the assay was immunoSEQ multiplex PCR. The sample contains about 140,000 clones, roughly 82% of which appear only once. The sample was PBMCs. This TCR derives from a young man in good health and CMV-seropositive. V and J are TRBV11-2 and TRBJ2-7; maybe TRBD2 (5 bases). CDR3 residues: CASSSWGPAGSYEQYF. CDR3 nucleotide sequence: TGTGCCAGCAGCTCCTGGGGTCCTGCGGGCTCCTACGAGCAGTACTTC.